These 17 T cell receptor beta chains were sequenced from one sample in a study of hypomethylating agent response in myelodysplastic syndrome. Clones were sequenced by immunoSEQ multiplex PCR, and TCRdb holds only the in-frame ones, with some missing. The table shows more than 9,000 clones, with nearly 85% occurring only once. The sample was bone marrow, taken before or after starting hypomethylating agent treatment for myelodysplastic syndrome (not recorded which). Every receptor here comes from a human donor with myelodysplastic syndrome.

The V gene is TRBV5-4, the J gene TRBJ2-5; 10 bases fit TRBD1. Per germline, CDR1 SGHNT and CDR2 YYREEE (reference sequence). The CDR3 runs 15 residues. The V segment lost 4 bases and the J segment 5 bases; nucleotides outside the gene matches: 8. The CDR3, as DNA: TGTGCCAGCAGCAATGGACAGGGGGTGGGGGAGACCCAGTACTTC. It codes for CASSNGQGVGETQYF.

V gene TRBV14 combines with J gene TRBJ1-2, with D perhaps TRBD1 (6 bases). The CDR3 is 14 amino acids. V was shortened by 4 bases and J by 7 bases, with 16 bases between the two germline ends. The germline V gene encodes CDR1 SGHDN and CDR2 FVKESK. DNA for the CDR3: TGTGCCAGCAGCCCCCGGCTAAGGGGGGTTGGCTACACCTTC. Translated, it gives CASSPRLRGVGYTF.

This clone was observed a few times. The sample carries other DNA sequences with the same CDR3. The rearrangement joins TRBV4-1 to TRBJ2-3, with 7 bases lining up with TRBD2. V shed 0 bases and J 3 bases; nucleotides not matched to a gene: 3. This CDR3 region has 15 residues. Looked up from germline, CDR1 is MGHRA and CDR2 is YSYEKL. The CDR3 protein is CASSQEVRETDTQYF. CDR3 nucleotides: TGCGCCAGCAGCCAAGAGGTGCGGGAGACAGATACGCAGTATTTT.

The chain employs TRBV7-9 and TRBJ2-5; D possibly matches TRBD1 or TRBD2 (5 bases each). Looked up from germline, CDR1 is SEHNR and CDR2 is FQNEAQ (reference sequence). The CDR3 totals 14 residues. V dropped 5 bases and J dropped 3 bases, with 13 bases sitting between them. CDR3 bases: TGTGCCAGCAGCCAGTACCGGGACGAAGAGACCCAGTACTTC. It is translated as CASSQYRDEETQYF.

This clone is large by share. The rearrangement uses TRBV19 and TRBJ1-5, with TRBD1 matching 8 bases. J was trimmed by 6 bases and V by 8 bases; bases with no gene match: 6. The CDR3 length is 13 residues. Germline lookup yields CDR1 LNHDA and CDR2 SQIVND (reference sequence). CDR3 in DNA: TGTGCCAGTTATGACAGGGGCGGTCAGCCCCAGCATTTT. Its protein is CASYDRGGQPQHF.

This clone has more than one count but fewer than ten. The CDR3 nucleotides read TGTGCCAGCAGCTCTATTTACTCTGGGGCCAACGTCCTGACTTTC. This encodes CASSSIYSGANVLTF. The rearrangement uses TRBV7-6 and TRBJ2-6; no clear D. The CDR3 covers 15 residues. V shed 4 bases and J shed 0 bases, with 7 bases lying between them. Germline V gene data show CDR1 as SGHVS and CDR2 as FNYEAQ.

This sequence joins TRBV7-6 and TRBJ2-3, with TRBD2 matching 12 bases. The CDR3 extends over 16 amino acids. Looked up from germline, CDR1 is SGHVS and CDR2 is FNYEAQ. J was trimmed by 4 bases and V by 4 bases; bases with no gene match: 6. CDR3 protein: CASSSLLAGGADTQYF. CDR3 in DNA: TGTGCCAGCAGCTCCCTACTAGCGGGGGGAGCAGATACGCAGTATTTT.

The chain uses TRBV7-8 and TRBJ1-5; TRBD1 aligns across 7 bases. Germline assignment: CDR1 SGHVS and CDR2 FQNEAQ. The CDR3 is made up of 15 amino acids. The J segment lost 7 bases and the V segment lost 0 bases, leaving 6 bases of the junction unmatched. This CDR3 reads CASSLARGFGQPQHF. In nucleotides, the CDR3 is TGTGCCAGCAGCTTAGCCAGGGGGTTCGGCCAGCCCCAGCATTTT. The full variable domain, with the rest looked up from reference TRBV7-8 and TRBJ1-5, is GAGVSQSPRYKVAKRGQDVALRCDPISGHVSLFWYQQALGQGPEFLTYFQNEAQLDKSGLPSDRFFAERPEGSVSTLKIQRTQQEDSAVYLCASSLARGFGQPQHFGDGTRLSIL.

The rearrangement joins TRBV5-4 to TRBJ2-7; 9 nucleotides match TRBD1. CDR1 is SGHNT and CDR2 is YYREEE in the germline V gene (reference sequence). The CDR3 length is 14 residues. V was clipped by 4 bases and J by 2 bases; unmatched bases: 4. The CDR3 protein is CASSNGQGTYEQYF. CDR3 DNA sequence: TGTGCCAGCAGCAATGGACAGGGGACCTACGAGCAGTACTTC. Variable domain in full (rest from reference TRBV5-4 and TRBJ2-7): ETGVTQSPTHLIKTRGQQVTLRCSSQSGHNTVSWYQQALGQGPQFIFQYYREEENGRGNFPPRFSGLQFPNYSSELNVNALELDDSALYLCASSNGQGTYEQYFGPGTRLTVT.

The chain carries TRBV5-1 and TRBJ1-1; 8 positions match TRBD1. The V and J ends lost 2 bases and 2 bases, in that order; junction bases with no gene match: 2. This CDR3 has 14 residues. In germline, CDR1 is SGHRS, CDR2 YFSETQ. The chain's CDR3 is CASSFTGGNTEAFF. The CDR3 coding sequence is TGCGCCAGCAGCTTTACAGGGGGTAACACTGAAGCTTTCTTT.

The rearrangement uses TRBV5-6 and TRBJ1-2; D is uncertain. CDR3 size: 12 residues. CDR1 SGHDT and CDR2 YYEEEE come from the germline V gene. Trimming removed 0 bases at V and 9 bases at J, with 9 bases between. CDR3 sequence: CASSLESSRYTF. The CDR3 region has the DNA TGTGCCAGCAGCTTGGAGAGCAGCCGCTACACCTTC.

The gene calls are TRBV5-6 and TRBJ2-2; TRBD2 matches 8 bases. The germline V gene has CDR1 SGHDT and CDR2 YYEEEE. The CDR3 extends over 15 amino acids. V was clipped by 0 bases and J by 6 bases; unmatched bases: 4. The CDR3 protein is CASSLVVSGAGELFF. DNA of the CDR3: TGTGCCAGCAGCTTGGTTGTTAGCGGGGCCGGGGAGCTGTTTTTT.

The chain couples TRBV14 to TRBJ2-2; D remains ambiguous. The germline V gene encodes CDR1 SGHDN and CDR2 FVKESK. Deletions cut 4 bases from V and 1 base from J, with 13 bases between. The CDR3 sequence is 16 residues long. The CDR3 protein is CASSPLSSGNTGELFF. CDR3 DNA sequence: TGTGCCAGCAGCCCCCTCTCTTCGGGGAACACCGGGGAGCTGTTTTTT.

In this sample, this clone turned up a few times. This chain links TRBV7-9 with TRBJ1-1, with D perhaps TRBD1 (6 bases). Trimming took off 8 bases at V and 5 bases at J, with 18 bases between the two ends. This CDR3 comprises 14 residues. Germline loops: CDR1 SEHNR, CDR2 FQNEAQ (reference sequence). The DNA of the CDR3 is TGTGCCAGCCACCAACAGGGCCCGAGGACTGAAGCTTTCTTT. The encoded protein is CASHQQGPRTEAFF.

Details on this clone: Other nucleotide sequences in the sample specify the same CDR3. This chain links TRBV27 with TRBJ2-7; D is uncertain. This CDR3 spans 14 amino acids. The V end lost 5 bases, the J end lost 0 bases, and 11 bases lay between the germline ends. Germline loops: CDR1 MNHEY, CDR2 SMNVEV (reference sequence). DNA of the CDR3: TGTGCCAGCAGTCCGGGTGGCTCCTCCTACGAGCAGTACTTC. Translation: CASSPGGSSYEQYF.

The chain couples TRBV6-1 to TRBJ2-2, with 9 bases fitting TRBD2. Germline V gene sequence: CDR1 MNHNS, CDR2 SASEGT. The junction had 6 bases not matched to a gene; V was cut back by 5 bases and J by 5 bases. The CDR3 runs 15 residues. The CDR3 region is CASSPAGGGTGELFF. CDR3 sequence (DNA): TGTGCCAGCAGTCCAGCGGGAGGAGGAACCGGGGAGCTGTTTTTT.

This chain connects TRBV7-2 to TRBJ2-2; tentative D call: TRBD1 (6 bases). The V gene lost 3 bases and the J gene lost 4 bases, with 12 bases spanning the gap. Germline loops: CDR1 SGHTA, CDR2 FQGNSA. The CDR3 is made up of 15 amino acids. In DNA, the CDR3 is TGTGCCAGCAGCTTTGACAGGACCTCCACCGGGGAGCTGTTTTTT. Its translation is CASSFDRTSTGELFF.